The rows below give T cell receptor beta chains drawn from one sample of a study of blood T cell repertoires in COVID-19. Profiling relied on immunoSEQ multiplex PCR, and the TCRdb table lists in-frame clones only, not all of them. Among 25,000 to 35,000 clones listed, around 88% were seen once. What was sequenced was peripheral blood. The receptors come from a human donor in a cohort sampled during active COVID-19. Each CDR3 is given with its conserved first and last residue. The order of the fields is CDR3 DNA, CDR3 protein, D gene, clone size, J gene, V gene. The D gene is left open where the match is weak. A clone size is listed for some rows: how often the clone was seen (once, few, many), or a class if it is expanded.

TGTGCCACCAGCGGACCTCAGGGGTGGAATCAGCCCCAGCATTTT CATSGPQGWNQPQHF . . TRBJ1-5 TRBV15
TGCGCCAGCAGTGAGTCGACTCCGGCGGGGGGCACTGAAGCTTTCTTT CASSESTPAGGTEAFF . . TRBJ1-1 TRBV10-1
TGCGCCAGCAGCATAACAGGGGGCTCCGCTGAAAAACTGTTTTTT CASSITGGSAEKLFF TRBD1 . TRBJ1-4 TRBV5-1
TGTGCCAGCAGTTACGGGACACTGAGTTCACCCCTCCACTTT CASSYGTLSSPLHF . . TRBJ1-6 TRBV6-6
TGTGCCAGCAGTTACTCGGGGGGGCAGGATCAGCCCCAGCATTTT CASSYSGGQDQPQHF . few TRBJ1-5 TRBV6-5
TGTGCCAGCAAAGTTAGGACAGGAGTTAACTATGGCTACACCTTC CASKVRTGVNYGYTF TRBD1 . TRBJ1-2 TRBV6-5
TGCGCCAGCTCTAGCGGAATCTCCTACGAGCAGTACTTC CASSSGISYEQYF TRBD2 . TRBJ2-7 TRBV2
TGTGCCAGCAGCCTCAGGGGCCCAAACACTGAAGCTTTCTTT CASSLRGPNTEAFF . . TRBJ1-1 TRBV7-6
TGTGCCAGCAGCCAGGCGGGGACCTATGGCTACACCTTC CASSQAGTYGYTF . . TRBJ1-2 TRBV12-3/TRBV12-4
TGTGCCAGCAGCTTACCGACAGGGGCGGACACCGGGGAGCTGTTTTTT CASSLPTGADTGELFF TRBD1 . TRBJ2-2 TRBV7-6
TGTGCCAGCACGAGGGACAGGCGTTCGGGCTACGAGCAGTACTTC CASTRDRRSGYEQYF TRBD1 . TRBJ2-7 TRBV6-5
TGTGCCATCAGGGAGGGGTACAGGGCGTATGAGCAGTTCTTC CAIREGYRAYEQFF . . TRBJ2-1 TRBV10-3
TGTGCCAGCAGCGTGGACGCCGGGACAGGGTTCTACGAGCAGTACTTC CASSVDAGTGFYEQYF TRBD1 . TRBJ2-7 TRBV9
TGCGCCAGCAGCTTGGTGCCCGAGGGAGGGGAGCTGTTTTTT CASSLVPEGGELFF . . TRBJ2-2 TRBV5-1
TGTGCCAGCAGTCGACTAGCGGGGGCCCCAGATACGCAGTATTTT CASSRLAGAPDTQYF TRBD2 . TRBJ2-3 TRBV2
TGTGCCAGCTCACCAAGAAGTACGAGGACAGGGGGCGCCTTTGATGAAAAACTGTTTTTT CASSPRSTRTGGAFDEKLFF TRBD1 once TRBJ1-4 TRBV18